A single sample is the source of the 13 T cell receptor beta chains below, sequenced in a study of STAT3 mutations in large granular lymphocyte leukemia. Libraries were prepared by immunoSEQ multiplex PCR; TCRdb keeps only in-frame clonotypes and omits some of them. The sample shows roughly 9,300 clones, 88% of them seen only once. Study-wide findings and caveats: In T-cell large granular lymphocyte leukemia, about half of patients showed multiple immunodominant subclonotypes.

No antigen has been assigned to these receptors. Sequencing input: peripheral blood mononuclear cells. The receptors stem from a man older than 75 with T-cell large granular lymphocyte leukemia. Some clones in this sample may be carry-over from other donors' samples.

The chain couples TRBV6-4 to TRBJ2-5, with 9 bases identical to TRBD1. Matching the DNA end better, TRBJ2-7 makes the J call doubtful. Germline CDR1 MRHNA, CDR2 SNTAGT. The CDR3 covers 16 residues. The CDR3 protein is CASSAPGQGRSYEQYF. The CDR3 nucleotides read TGTGCCAGCAGTGCGCCGGGACAGGGTCGCTCCTACGAGCAGTACTTC.

The rearrangement joins TRBV18 to TRBJ2-7, with D tentatively TRBD1 (5 bases). V gave up 1 base and J gave up 2 bases, with 12 bases separating them. The germline gives CDR1 KGHSH, CDR2 LQKENI. The CDR3 extends over 15 amino acids. In DNA form, the CDR3 reads TGTGCCAGCTCACCACGACCAGACAGTGCCTACGAGCAGTACTTC. The encoded protein is CASSPRPDSAYEQYF.

The CDR3: CSVGLVRGGYEQYF. CDR3 in DNA: TGCAGCGTGGGCTTAGTTCGTGGCGGGTACGAGCAGTACTTC. The chain uses TRBV29-1 and TRBJ2-7; the D gene is possibly TRBD2 (5 bases). With 6 bases removed from V and 4 bases from J, the gap between germline ends came to 19 bases. CDR3 size: 14 residues. Looked up from germline, CDR1 is SQVTM and CDR2 is ANQGSEA.

This chain uses TRBV5-6 with TRBJ1-2; D not certain. This CDR3 has 14 amino acids. The V end was cut by 4 bases, the J end by 8 bases, with 18 bases between. The germline V gene has CDR1 SGHDT and CDR2 YYEEEE. Here the CDR3 DNA reads TGTGCCAGCAGCCCATCTTCCACCGAGGGAGGCTACACCTTC. Protein sequence: CASSPSSTEGGYTF. The full variable domain, in which reference TRBV5-6 and TRBJ1-2 provide the parts outside the CDR3, is DAGVTQSPTHLIKTRGQQVTLRCSPKSGHDTVSWYQQALGQGPQFIFQYYEEEERQRGNFPDRFSGHQFPNYSSELNVNALLLGDSALYLCASSPSSTEGGYTFGSGTRLTVV.

The chain links TRBV5-4 to TRBJ2-7; 10 positions agree with TRBD1. The germline V gene has CDR1 SGHNT and CDR2 YYREEE (reference sequence). Unmatched junction bases numbered 8, after V lost 0 bases and J lost 5 bases. This CDR3 spans 16 amino acids. The CDR3 sequence is CASSLVGTGAHHEQYF. CDR3 sequence (DNA): TGTGCCAGCAGCTTGGTGGGGACAGGGGCGCACCACGAGCAGTACTTC.

The chain has TRBV5-4 and TRBJ1-2, with D possibly matching TRBD1 (5 bases). CDR3 size: 11 residues. V was pared by 2 bases and J by 9 bases, with 8 bases between. Germline V lookup: CDR1 SGHNT, CDR2 YYREEE (reference sequence). The CDR3: CASSFTGRYTF. Here the CDR3 DNA reads TGTGCCAGCAGCTTTACAGGACGCTACACCTTC.

The V gene is TRBV27, the J gene TRBJ1-5, with D possibly matching TRBD1 (5 bases). This CDR3 is built from 15 residues. Germline CDR1 is MNHEY and CDR2 is SMNVEV (reference sequence). V shed 2 bases and J shed 1 base, with 9 bases lying between them. Here the CDR3 reads CASSLNRDSNQPQHF. The CDR3 bases are TGTGCCAGCAGTTTAAACCGGGACAGCAATCAGCCCCAGCATTTT.

This clone was seen once. The chain couples TRBV14 to TRBJ1-5; D not resolved. V lost 0 bases and J 0 bases, leaving 12 bases between the germline ends. The CDR3 spans 17 residues. Germline V gene lookup returns CDR1 SGHDN and CDR2 FVKESK. The DNA for the CDR3 is TGTGCCAGCAGCCAAGATTCGAGGTCTTATAGCAATCAGCCCCAGCATTTT. Its translation is CASSQDSRSYSNQPQHF.

The chain has TRBV7-2 and TRBJ1-3; TRBD1 matches at 8 bases. This CDR3 contains 18 residues. J gave up 4 bases and V 1 base, and 12 bases lay outside the gene matches. In germline, CDR1 is SGHTA, CDR2 FQGNSA. The CDR3 region is CASSLDIAGGLWGNTIYF. The CDR3 nucleotides are TGTGCCAGCAGCTTAGATATCGCAGGGGGCCTTTGGGGAAACACCATATATTTT.

The chain carries TRBV14 and TRBJ2-3, with D possibly TRBD1 on 5 matching bases. Germline loops: CDR1 SGHDN, CDR2 FVKESK. The CDR3 runs 15 residues. V lost 0 bases, J lost 2 bases, and 9 bases lay in between. The chain's CDR3 is CASSQEGQPTDTQYF. The CDR3 DNA reads TGTGCCAGCAGCCAAGAGGGGCAGCCCACAGATACGCAGTATTTT.

The chain uses TRBV30 and TRBJ2-5, with TRBD1 identical over 7 bases. The CDR3 has 14 residues. Germline-derived CDR1 and CDR2 are GTSNPN and SVGIG (reference sequence). V trimming: 1 base; J trimming: 9 bases; junction bases outside the gene matches: 11. DNA of the CDR3: TGTGCCTGGAGTGCGGGAAACAGGGGTAGGGCCCAGTACTTC. This gives the protein CAWSAGNRGRAQYF.

The chain couples TRBV5-5 to TRBJ1-4, with a tentative D call TRBD1 (6 bases). CDR1 is SGHKS, CDR2 YYEKEE, per germline (reference sequence). The CDR3 contains 14 residues. Trimming cost V 3 bases and J 8 bases, with 14 bases left between them. The CDR3 spells CASSSLGGREKLFF. In nucleotides, the CDR3 is TGTGCCAGCAGCTCGCTGGGGGGGCGGGAAAAACTGTTTTTT. The variable domain in full, completed from reference TRBV5-5 and TRBJ1-4, reads DAGVTQSPTHLIKTRGQQVTLRCSPISGHKSVSWYQQVLGQGPQFIFQYYEKEERGRGNFPDRFSARQFPNYSSELNVNALLLGDSALYLCASSSLGGREKLFFGSGTQLSVL.

The V and J genes are TRBV9 and TRBJ1-6; D is perhaps TRBD1 (5 bases). Germline-derived CDR1 and CDR2 are SGDLS and YYNGEE. The V and J ends lost 1 base and 8 bases respectively, with 10 bases between them. This CDR3 region has 14 residues. In nucleotides, the CDR3 is TGTGCCAGCAGCGTACAGGGACCCGATTCACCCCTCCACTTT. Its translation: CASSVQGPDSPLHF.